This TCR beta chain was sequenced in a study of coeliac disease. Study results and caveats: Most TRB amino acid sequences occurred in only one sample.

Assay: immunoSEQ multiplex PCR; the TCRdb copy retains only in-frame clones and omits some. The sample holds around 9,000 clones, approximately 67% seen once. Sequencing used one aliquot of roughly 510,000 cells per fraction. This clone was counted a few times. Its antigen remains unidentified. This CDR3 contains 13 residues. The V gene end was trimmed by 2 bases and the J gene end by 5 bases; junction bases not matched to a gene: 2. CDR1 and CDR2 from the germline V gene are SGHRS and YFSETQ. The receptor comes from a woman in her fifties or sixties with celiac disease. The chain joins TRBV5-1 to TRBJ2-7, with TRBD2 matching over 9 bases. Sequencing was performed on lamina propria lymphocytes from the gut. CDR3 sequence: CASSFSGSNEQYF. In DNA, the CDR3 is TGCGCCAGCAGCTTTAGCGGGAGTAACGAGCAGTACTTC.